A single sample gave rise to the 21 T cell receptor beta chains below, sequenced in a study of CD8+CD57+ T cells in acquired aplastic anemia listed by TCRdb under 2018. The data were produced on an Illumina HiSeq 2000. Profiling of TCR beta VDJ combinations and CDR3 sequences used genomic DNA as the template. TCRdb itself trimmed the public reads at Q25 with fastp, ran MiXCR and retained productive beta chains. CDR3 protein sequences are deduplicated, and each keeps its most common genes and DNA. Here the sample has some 170,000 distinct CDR3 sequences; roughly 40% occur a single time. Jointly, the top ten make up about 1.1% of the sample. Sequenced material: sorted CD4+, CD8+, or CD8+CD57+ T cells (not recorded which) from PBMCs. The receptors shown here come from a human donor in good health.

This clonotype was detected many times. The genes are TRBV4-1 and TRBJ2-7, with TRBD2 identical over 8 bases. J gave up 7 bases and V 0 bases, and 11 bases lay outside the gene matches. Germline assignment: CDR1 MGHRA and CDR2 YSYEKL. CDR3 length equals 16 residues. The CDR3 is CASSQEGASGWREQYF. CDR3 sequence (DNA): TGCGCCAGCAGCCAAGAGGGAGCTAGCGGGTGGCGGGAGCAGTACTTC.

This clonotype was detected only a few times. The CDR3, as DNA: TGTGCCAGCAGTTCCGCCGGGACAGGAGCCAATGAGCAGTTCTTC. Encoded protein: CASSSAGTGANEQFF. This chain uses TRBV2 with TRBJ2-1, with 8 bases aligning to TRBD1. V gave up 5 bases and J gave up 6 bases; unmatched junction bases: 9. Germline CDR1 is SNHLY and CDR2 is FYNNEI. The CDR3 consists of 15 residues.

For this clonotype: A much larger clone differs from this one at a single base, so this may be a read error. The gene calls are TRBV6-1 and TRBJ2-5; 9 bases align to TRBD1. The CDR3 is 13 residues long. The germline gives CDR1 MNHNS, CDR2 SASEGT. The V segment lost 7 bases and the J segment 4 bases; nucleotides outside the gene matches: 4. CDR3 DNA: TGTGCCAGCAACAGGGGACAGGGAGAGACCCAGTACTTC. Translated, it gives CASNRGQGETQYF.

This sequence joins TRBV7-3 and TRBJ2-5, with 9 bases matching TRBD1. Germline V gene sequence: CDR1 SGHTA, CDR2 FQGTGA. This CDR3 is 13 amino acids long. J lost 5 bases, V lost 5 bases, and 3 bases had no gene match. CDR3 loop: CASSHDRGETQYF. DNA of the CDR3: TGTGCCAGCAGCCACGACAGGGGGGAGACCCAGTACTTC. The full variable domain, completed using reference TRBV7-3 and TRBJ2-5, is GAGVSQTPSNKVTEKGKYVELRCDPISGHTALYWYRQSLGQGPEFLIYFQGTGAADDSGLPNDRFFAVRPEGSVSTLKIQRTERGDSAVYLCASSHDRGETQYFGPGTRLLVL.

This chain links TRBV12-3 or TRBV12-4 with TRBJ2-7; 7 bases fit TRBD2. J was trimmed by 5 bases and V by 3 bases; bases with no gene match: 7. CDR3 length equals 14 residues. The CDR3 DNA follows: TGTGCCAGCAGTTTGGGAGGGGCGTCCGACGAGCAGTACTTC. Translation: CASSLGGASDEQYF.

This chain links TRBV27 with TRBJ1-1; 7 bases are shared with TRBD1. V dropped 2 bases and J dropped 2; count of bases not matched to a gene: 8. From germline, CDR1 is MNHEY and CDR2 SMNVEV (reference sequence). The CDR3 is made up of 16 amino acids. Here the CDR3 DNA reads TGTGCCAGCAGTTTAAGTGGGACAGTCGGCAACACTGAAGCTTTCTTT. Residues: CASSLSGTVGNTEAFF.

This clonotype was observed a single time. The chain combines TRBV29-1 with TRBJ1-1; D remains ambiguous. The CDR3 runs 12 residues. V lost 2 bases and J lost 8, with 12 bases in between. CDR1 is SQVTM, CDR2 ANQGSEA, per germline. CDR3 loop: CSVERAASEAFF. The CDR3 region has the DNA TGCAGCGTTGAAAGGGCAGCGAGCGAAGCTTTCTTT.

This chain uses TRBV10-2 with TRBJ1-6, with 10 bases matching TRBD1. V was pared by 5 bases and J by 8 bases, with 12 bases of the junction left unmatched. CDR3 length: 17 amino acids. CDR1 is WSHSY and CDR2 is SAAADI in the germline V gene. CDR3 coding DNA: TGCGCCAGCAGTTACGGGACAGGGGCTAGGAGTGATTCACCCCTCCACTTT. Translated: CASSYGTGARSDSPLHF.

This clonotype has only one observation. One base away lies a much larger clone, so this may be a sequencing read error. This rearrangement joins TRBV20-1 to TRBJ2-2; TRBD1 agrees at 8 bases. The CDR3 contains 14 residues. Germline values: CDR1 DFQATT, CDR2 SNEGSKA (reference sequence). CDR3: CSASRGPNTGDLFF. The CDR3 DNA reads as TGCAGTGCGAGCAGGGGGCCGAACACCGGGGATCTGTTTTTT.

This clonotype was observed a single time. The V and J genes are TRBV2 and TRBJ1-1, with D perhaps TRBD1 (5 bases). V dropped 10 bases and J dropped 10 bases, with 16 bases sitting between them. CDR1 and CDR2 from the germline V gene are SNHLY and FYNNEI. This CDR3 is 11 amino acids long. CDR3 in amino acids: CATPRGSGAFF. CDR3 sequence (DNA): TGTGCCACCCCTCGGGGCAGTGGAGCTTTCTTT. The whole variable domain, filled in from reference TRBV2 and TRBJ1-1, reads EPEVTQTPSHQVTQMGQEVILRCVPISNHLYFYWYRQILGQKVEFLVSFYNNEISEKSEIFDDQFSVERPDGSNFTLKIRSTKLEDSAMYFCATPRGSGAFFGQGTRLTVV.

In this sample, this clonotype turned up many times. The V gene is TRBV20-1, the J gene TRBJ2-1; the match to TRBD2 covers 7 bases. The CDR3 consists of 17 residues. Germline V gives CDR1 DFQATT, CDR2 SNEGSKA (reference sequence). Unmatched junction bases numbered 8, after V lost 0 bases and J lost 0 bases. The CDR3 coding sequence is TGCAGTGCTAGAGATCACGGGAGGTCGAGCTCCTACAATGAGCAGTTCTTC. As protein: CSARDHGRSSSYNEQFF.

This clonotype was seen many times. V gene TRBV6-5 combines with J gene TRBJ1-2; TRBD1 aligns across 10 bases. The germline V gene has CDR1 MNHEY and CDR2 SVGAGI. Losses at the gene ends were 2 bases for V and 7 bases for J; bases not matched to a gene: 10. CDR3 length: 16 residues. The CDR3 region has the DNA TGTGCCAGCAGTTACACTACGACAGGGGGCTTTGTTGGCTACACCTTC. Its translation: CASSYTTTGGFVGYTF.

This clonotype came up once. This chain uses TRBV19 with TRBJ1-5, with a tentative D call TRBD1 (5 bases). CDR3 length equals 14 residues. The V gene lost 7 bases and the J gene lost 2 bases, with 12 bases spanning the gap. The germline V gene has CDR1 LNHDA and CDR2 SQIVND (reference sequence). The CDR3 is CASTLGRGNQPQHF. The CDR3 nucleotides are TGTGCCAGTACCTTGGGACGGGGCAATCAGCCCCAGCATTTT.

This clonotype was recorded many times. The rearrangement joins TRBV9 to TRBJ2-3, with TRBD1 matching 8 bases. V shed 4 bases and J 4 bases; nucleotides not matched to a gene: 11. The CDR3 consists of 16 residues. Germline assignment: CDR1 SGDLS and CDR2 YYNGEE. CDR3 nucleotide sequence: TGTGCCAGCAGCCCAAGACAGGGGACGGGACCAGATACGCAGTATTTT. This translates into CASSPRQGTGPDTQYF.

This clonotype was observed at least ten times. V gene TRBV7-9 combines with J gene TRBJ1-2; D possibly corresponds to TRBD1 (5 bases). Looked up from germline, CDR1 is SEHNR and CDR2 is FQNEAQ (reference sequence). Trimming removed 5 bases from V and 8 bases from J, with 18 bases in between. This CDR3 region has 14 residues. In nucleotides, the CDR3 is TGTGCCAGCAGCCGGGACTCCCGTCTCGGGGGCTACACCTTC. It specifies CASSRDSRLGGYTF.

The chain recombines TRBV10-3 with TRBJ1-1; 8 bases are shared with TRBD1. Germline values: CDR1 ENHRY, CDR2 SYGVKD. V was clipped by 11 bases and J by 10 bases; unmatched bases: 9. This CDR3 is 11 amino acids long. CDR3 in amino acids: CAGQTGAAAFF. The CDR3 nucleotides read TGTGCCGGGCAGACAGGGGCGGCAGCTTTCTTT.

This clonotype was picked up many times. The rearrangement uses TRBV6-1 and TRBJ1-2; 9 bases agree with TRBD1. Trimming removed 6 bases from V and 7 bases from J; junction bases left unmatched: 3. CDR1 is MNHNS, CDR2 SASEGT, per germline. This CDR3 region has 12 residues. The CDR3 protein is CASRGTGSGYTF. CDR3 nucleotides: TGTGCCAGCAGGGGGACAGGGTCTGGCTACACCTTC.

Remarks on this clonotype: A much larger clone lies a single base off, so this may be a read error. The rearrangement links TRBV4-3 to TRBJ1-5; 11 nucleotides agree with TRBD1. The CDR3 length is 17 residues. Per the germline V gene, CDR1 is LGHNA and CDR2 is YSLEER. The CDR3 DNA follows: TGCGCCAGCAGCCAAGCGGACAGGGGGCTAAGCAATCAGCCCCGGCATTTT. Encoded protein: CASSQADRGLSNQPRHF.

There are many counts of this clonotype. The chain links TRBV5-1 to TRBJ2-1; 13 bases fit TRBD2. J was trimmed by 5 bases and V by 0 bases; bases with no gene match: 2. Germline-derived CDR1 and CDR2 are SGHRS and YFSETQ. This CDR3 contains 16 residues. The CDR3 DNA is TGCGCCAGCAGCTTGGCGGGACTAGCGGGGAACAATGAGCAGTTCTTC. Protein sequence: CASSLAGLAGNNEQFF.

This clonotype showed up many times. J is TRBJ2-3 and V is TRBV9, with D tentatively TRBD2 (7 bases). V lost 0 bases, J lost 9 bases, and 14 bases lay in between. CDR1 is SGDLS, CDR2 YYNGEE, per germline. The CDR3 spans 14 residues. The CDR3: CASSVDRGGDTQYF. In DNA, the CDR3 is TGTGCCAGCAGCGTAGACAGAGGGGGGGACACGCAGTATTTT.

This clonotype was found many times. This chain joins TRBV9 and TRBJ2-7; 7 nucleotides match TRBD2. The CDR3 is made up of 14 amino acids. Germline-derived CDR1 and CDR2 are SGDLS and YYNGEE. V shed 4 bases, J shed 7 bases, and the junction held 11 bases outside the gene matches. The CDR3 DNA reads as TGTGCCAGCAGCCCCTGGGGGGAGGGTGAAGAGCAGTACTTC. It is translated as CASSPWGEGEEQYF.